Shown below are 26 T cell receptor beta chains from a single sample sequenced in a study of CD8 T cells in ankylosing spondylitis. TCRdb passed the 5' RACE reads through MiXCR, listing each CDR3 protein once. The table has approximately 100,000 distinct CDR3 sequences, roughly 8.7% seen once. The sample taken for sequencing was blood, either unsorted or a sorted T cell fraction (not recorded which). These receptors all come from a male donor with ankylosing spondylitis or in good health (not recorded which).

At least ten counts were recorded for this clonotype. The chain links TRBV7-3 to TRBJ2-1; 7 nucleotides line up with TRBD2. CDR1 is SGHTA and CDR2 is FQGTGA in the germline V gene. This CDR3 spans 16 amino acids. V shed 2 bases, J shed 3 bases, and the junction held 7 bases outside the gene matches. CDR3 loop: CASSLAPSGYYNEQFF. The CDR3 DNA sequence: TGTGCCAGCAGCTTAGCTCCTAGCGGCTACTACAATGAGCAGTTCTTC.

This clonotype was detected many times. The genes are TRBV24-1 and TRBJ2-4; 8 nucleotides line up with TRBD1. V lost 2 bases and J lost 6; bases outside the gene matches: 2. Germline V lookup: CDR1 KGHDR, CDR2 SFDVKD. The CDR3 covers 14 residues. The CDR3 protein is CATSDSGGSNIQYF. In DNA, the CDR3 is TGTGCCACCAGTGATTCAGGGGGCTCAAACATTCAGTACTTC.

Comment on this clonotype: A clone one base away is much larger, so this may be a read error. The chain has TRBV29-1 and TRBJ2-1; no clear D. This CDR3 spans 13 amino acids. Germline CDR1 reads SQVTM; CDR2 reads ANQGSEA. Written as DNA, the CDR3 is TGCAGCGGCACGTCTTCCTTATACAATGCGCAGTTCTTC. This gives the protein CSGTSSLYNAQFF.

This clonotype was found many times. This sequence joins TRBV10-3 and TRBJ2-4; TRBD1 matches at 7 bases. This CDR3 is 13 amino acids long. V was clipped by 8 bases and J by 5 bases; unmatched bases: 6. CDR1 is ENHRY, CDR2 SYGVKD, per germline. CDR3 bases: TGTGCCATCGGCCGGGACAGCCAAAACATTCAGTACTTC. It specifies CAIGRDSQNIQYF.

This chain joins TRBV7-6 and TRBJ1-6; 8 bases are a match to TRBD1. Germline CDR1 and CDR2: SGHVS and FNYEAQ. This CDR3 region has 18 residues. V dropped 5 bases and J dropped 0; count of bases not matched to a gene: 9. The chain's CDR3 is CASSPGQGRSSYNSPLHF. The CDR3, as DNA: TGTGCCAGCAGCCCTGGACAGGGCCGGAGCTCCTATAATTCACCCCTCCACTTT.

This clonotype has at least ten counts. At one of its ends the junction is not consistent with the germline gene, which may arise from a read error. The rearrangement joins TRBV7-7 to TRBJ2-5; D perhaps matches TRBD1 (6 bases). Germline V lookup: CDR1 SSHAT, CDR2 FNYEAQ (reference sequence). The CDR3 extends over 15 amino acids. CDR3 residues: CASSPILDRQETQYF. The CDR3 DNA reads TGTGCTAGCAGTCCAATTTTAGACAGGCAAGAGACCCAGTACTTC.

Turning to this clonotype: One end of the junction fails to match germline, which may point to a read error. V gene TRBV6-5 combines with J gene TRBJ2-1, with unresolved D. The CDR3 has 14 residues. CDR1 and CDR2 from the germline V gene are MNHEY and SVGAGI. The CDR3 region has the DNA TGTGCCAGCAGTTACGTTGCAGATTACAGTGAGCAGTTCTTC. It codes for CASSYVADYSEQFF.

The sample holds many counts of this clonotype. The V gene is TRBV4-2, the J gene TRBJ2-3; D unresolved. Per germline, CDR1 LGHNA and CDR2 YNFKEQ. This CDR3 contains 16 residues. V was clipped by 1 base and J by 3 bases, with 14 bases between them. The DNA of the CDR3 is TGTGCCAGCAGCCAAGCTACCCGTTCTAGGACAGATACGCAGTATTTT. Protein product: CASSQATRSRTDTQYF.

This clonotype has at least ten counts. This rearrangement joins TRBV5-1 to TRBJ2-1, with 7 bases lining up with TRBD2. The CDR3 has 14 amino acids. Germline CDR1 reads SGHRS; CDR2 reads YFSETQ. Trimming took 4 bases from V and 6 from J; bases not matched to a gene: 7. The DNA of the CDR3 is TGCGCCAGCAGCCCCCTGGGAGGGTTCAATGAGCAGTTCTTC. Protein sequence: CASSPLGGFNEQFF.

This clonotype has at least ten counts. This sequence joins TRBV3-1 and TRBJ1-1; unclear D gene. V was shortened by 4 bases and J by 0 bases, with 21 bases between the two germline ends. Germline V lookup: CDR1 LGHDT, CDR2 YNNKEL (reference sequence). This CDR3 is built from 18 residues. For the CDR3, the DNA is TGTGCCAGCAGCCCCAGCCGAGGGAGAGCCTACATGAACACTGAAGCTTTCTTT. It codes for CASSPSRGRAYMNTEAFF.

This clonotype was counted a few times. V and J are TRBV7-9 and TRBJ2-3; D uncertain. The CDR3 loop spans 14 amino acids. Germline loops: CDR1 SEHNR, CDR2 FQNEAQ (reference sequence). V was clipped by 1 base and J by 6 bases, with 11 bases between them. The DNA for the CDR3 is TGTGCCAGCAGCTTAGTTTCCCGACCGGATACGCAGTATTTT. It translates to CASSLVSRPDTQYF.

This clonotype occurred many times. The genes are TRBV7-2 and TRBJ2-7, with TRBD1 matching 9 bases. Germline CDR1 is SGHTA and CDR2 is FQGNSA. V lost 6 bases and J lost 2; bases outside the gene matches: 5. This CDR3 is 14 amino acids long. The CDR3 coding sequence is TGTGCCAGCAGTAAGGACAGGGGACCCTACGAGCAGTACTTC. It codes for CASSKDRGPYEQYF.

This clonotype was seen a handful of times. This sequence joins TRBV6-5 and TRBJ1-2; unclear D gene. In germline, CDR1 is MNHEY, CDR2 SVGAGI. V was shortened by 0 bases and J by 1 base, with 9 bases between the two germline ends. The CDR3 length is 15 residues. Written as DNA, the CDR3 is TGTGCCAGCAGTTACTCAAGGTGGAGTAACTATGGCTACACCTTC. Translating gives CASSYSRWSNYGYTF.

This clonotype was picked up many times. This rearrangement joins TRBV5-1 to TRBJ2-2; the match to TRBD2 covers 7 bases. CDR3 length: 16 residues. Germline loops: CDR1 SGHRS, CDR2 YFSETQ. The trim removed 3 bases at V and 3 bases at J, leaving 8 bases unmatched. CDR3 sequence (DNA): TGCGCCAGCAGCTCCCTGGGCGGGAGTGACACCGGGGAGCTGTTTTTT. Protein product: CASSSLGGSDTGELFF.

The sample holds many counts of this clonotype. This chain uses TRBV4-3 with TRBJ2-7; D possibly uses TRBD1 or TRBD2 (5 bases each). The CDR3 is 15 amino acids. V lost 0 bases, J lost 0 bases, and 9 bases lay in between. CDR1 is LGHNA, CDR2 YSLEER, per germline. The CDR3 here is CASSQDLGDSYEQYF. CDR3 nucleotide sequence: TGCGCCAGCAGCCAAGATTTGGGGGACTCCTACGAGCAGTACTTC.

This clonotype was counted at least ten times. The chain uses TRBV29-1 and TRBJ2-5, with D uncertain. V was pared by 4 bases and J by 4 bases, with 4 bases between. CDR3 length equals 10 residues. CDR1 and CDR2 (germline): SQVTM, ANQGSEA. CDR3 nucleotide sequence: TGCAGCGTTGCCGTAGAGACCCAGTACTTC. The encoded protein is CSVAVETQYF.

In its sample, this clonotype was seen many times. The chain employs TRBV14 and TRBJ1-1; 9 bases map to TRBD1. The germline V gene has CDR1 SGHDN and CDR2 FVKESK. The junction had 8 bases not matched to a gene; V was cut back by 6 bases and J by 3 bases. This CDR3 region has 15 residues. The CDR3 reads CASSHRGRKDTEAFF. DNA of the CDR3: TGTGCCAGCAGTCACAGGGGGCGGAAGGACACTGAAGCTTTCTTT.

Many counts were recorded for this clonotype. This chain connects TRBV7-9 to TRBJ1-3, with TRBD1 identical over 7 bases. Unmatched junction bases numbered 6, after V lost 11 bases and J lost 5 bases. CDR3 length: 12 amino acids. CDR1 and CDR2 (germline): SEHNR, FQNEAQ (reference sequence). CDR3 residues: CALQGLRNTIYF. CDR3 in DNA: TGTGCCTTACAGGGGCTTCGAAACACCATATATTTT.

This clonotype was recorded at least ten times. The DNA of the CDR3 is TGTGCCAGCTCACCGCTAGCAGGGTACATTGGTGGCTACACCTTC. This sequence encodes CASSPLAGYIGGYTF. The V call is TRBV18, the J call TRBJ1-2; TRBD1 might be the D (5 bases). Trimming removed 3 bases from V and 7 bases from J, with 18 bases in between. The V gene's germline CDR1 is KGHSH and CDR2 LQKENI. The CDR3 spans 15 residues.

A word on this clonotype: A much more abundant neighbour one base away suggests this may be a read error. This rearrangement joins TRBV5-1 to TRBJ2-5; 9 bases agree with TRBD2. The CDR3 extends over 16 amino acids. The germline V gene has CDR1 SGHRS and CDR2 YFSETQ. This CDR3 is CASSLGAGGTKEAQYF. CDR3 in DNA: TGCGCCAGCAGCTTAGGAGCGGGAGGAACGAAAGAGGCCCAGTACTTC.

This clonotype was seen only a few times. The chain carries TRBV7-8 and TRBJ2-5; D not resolved. Per germline, CDR1 SGHVS and CDR2 FQNEAQ. V was trimmed by 0 bases and J by 3 bases, leaving 5 bases between them. This CDR3 has 13 amino acids. The CDR3: CASSLAGKETQYF. The CDR3 nucleotides read TGTGCCAGCAGCTTAGCGGGAAAAGAGACCCAGTACTTC.

The table lists this clonotype with a few counts. This chain links TRBV23-1 with TRBJ1-5; D unresolved. TRBV23-1 is known as an ORF, though its function is uncertain. This CDR3 region has 20 residues. Trimming cost V 4 bases and J 7 bases, with 32 bases left between them. In DNA, the CDR3 is TGCGCCAGCAGTCCCCTTACAGCGGCGGATCCCTCCACTTATAAGCAGCCCCAGCATTTT. It yields the protein CASSPLTAADPSTYKQPQHF.

The genes are TRBV11-2 and TRBJ2-3; a weak D match, TRBD2 (5 bases). Between the trimmed V and J ends, which lost 1 base and 6 bases, there was a span of 20 bases. The CDR3 length is 17 residues. The germline V gene encodes CDR1 SGHAT and CDR2 FQNNGV. The CDR3 spells CASSLAPTRDLRDTQYF. CDR3 nucleotides: TGTGCCAGCAGCTTAGCCCCTACTAGAGACTTGCGGGATACGCAGTATTTT.

This clonotype was seen ten or more times. V usage is TRBV24-1 and J usage is TRBJ2-1; D is ambiguous. CDR1 KGHDR and CDR2 SFDVKD come from the germline V gene. The CDR3 spans 13 residues. The germline V and J ends were trimmed by 4 bases and 6 bases, with 9 bases remaining between them. CDR3 residues: CATSERWGNEQFF. The CDR3 DNA reads TGTGCCACCAGTGAAAGATGGGGCAATGAGCAGTTCTTC.

This clonotype was found many times. The J gene is TRBJ2-1, the V gene TRBV24-1; 7 bases map to TRBD1. V shed 5 bases and J 6 bases; nucleotides not matched to a gene: 6. The CDR3 has 14 residues. Germline CDR1 KGHDR, CDR2 SFDVKD. The CDR3 DNA reads as TGTGCCACCAGTGCATCCGGGACAGTCAATGAGCAGTTCTTC. This gives the protein CATSASGTVNEQFF.

This clonotype has a count of ten or more. The chain links TRBV4-2 to TRBJ1-3; no reliable D call. The germline V and J ends were trimmed by 0 bases and 0 bases, with 12 bases remaining between them. Germline-derived CDR1 and CDR2 are LGHNA and YNFKEQ. CDR3 length: 17 residues. The CDR3 DNA reads TGTGCCAGCAGCCAAGATTTCGGCCAGGTCTCTGGAAACACCATATATTTT. Translation: CASSQDFGQVSGNTIYF.